Listed below are T cell receptor beta chains from one sample, sequenced in a study of PD-1 blockade in classical Hodgkin lymphoma. Sequencing was performed with immunoSEQ multiplex PCR; in TCRdb, only in-frame clones are kept and a portion is missing. The sample includes 21,000 or so clones, 75% to 90% of them seen just once. The source was peripheral blood mononuclear cells (PBMCs), collected before the fourth cycle of nivolumab. The source of these receptors is a human donor with classical Hodgkin lymphoma. Each CDR3 is given with its conserved first and last residue. D genes are given only for firm matches. Rows give clone size only sometimes, using once, few, many, or a class for an expanded clone.

>.|TRBJ1-2|TRBV28|.
TGTGCCAGCAGTTTAGAAGGGTTTGGCTACACCTTC
CASSLEGFGYTF
>.|TRBJ2-1|TRBV7-2|once
TGTGCCAGCAGCTTCCAGGGTATGGGTGGTGACAATGAGCAGTTCTTC
CASSFQGMGGDNEQFF
>TRBD2|TRBJ2-7|TRBV6-5|.
TGTGCCAGCAGTTACTCCGGGACTAGCGGTAGATACGAGCAGTACTTC
CASSYSGTSGRYEQYF
>.|TRBJ2-2|TRBV6-1|large
TGTGCCAGCAGTGAAACCTCGACCGGGGAGCTGTTTTTT
CASSETSTGELFF
>TRBD1|TRBJ1-3|TRBV15|once
TGTGCCACCAGCACCCGGACAGGGAAAGACACCATATATTTT
CATSTRTGKDTIYF
>.|TRBJ2-3|TRBV2|once
TGTGCCAGCAGCTACACAGATACGCAGTATTTT
CASSYTDTQYF
>TRBD1|TRBJ1-1|TRBV15|.
TGTGCCACCAGCTCCAGGGGGTACGGGACAGGGTCGAACACTGAAGCTTTCTTT
CATSSRGYGTGSNTEAFF
>.|TRBJ2-2|TRBV19|few
TGTGCCAGTAGTATTGACTACACCGGGGAGCTGTTTTTT
CASSIDYTGELFF
>.|TRBJ1-1|TRBV5-1|.
TGCGCCAGCAGCTCGGGACCCTTGAACACTGAAGCTTTCTTT
CASSSGPLNTEAFF
>.|TRBJ1-5|TRBV28|.
TGTGCCAGCAGTTCCAGCTATCAGCCCCAGCATTTT
CASSSSYQPQHF
>.|TRBJ2-3|TRBV30|.
TGTGCCTGGACCCAGATAGATACGCAGTATTTT
CAWTQIDTQYF
>TRBD2|TRBJ2-7|TRBV27|.
TGTGCCAGCAGTTTATCTAGCGGGGAACTCTCCTACGAGCAGTACTTC
CASSLSSGELSYEQYF
>TRBD2|TRBJ2-5|TRBV7-2|once
TGTGCCAGCAGCCGGGGGGGAAAGCGAGAGACCCAGTACTTC
CASSRGGKRETQYF
>.|TRBJ1-1|TRBV6-6|once
TGTGCCAGCAGTTTGGACCAGAACACTGAAGCTTTCTTT
CASSLDQNTEAFF
>.|TRBJ1-5|TRBV19|.
TGTGCCAGTATACAGGGTTCTGGAAATCAGCCCCAGCATTTT
CASIQGSGNQPQHF
>TRBD1|TRBJ1-5|TRBV2|.
TGTGCCAGCAGGAAGGAGGGACAGCAAGATTATAGCAATCAGCCCCAGCATTTT
CASRKEGQQDYSNQPQHF
>.|TRBJ1-4|TRBV6-6|.
TGTGCCAGCACCCCTGACCCGAATGAAAAACTGTTTTTT
CASTPDPNEKLFF
>.|TRBJ1-4|TRBV20-1|.
TGCAGTGCTAGTTCTTCCGAAAAACTGTTTTTT
CSASSSEKLFF
>TRBD2|TRBJ2-2|TRBV18|.
TGTGCCAGCTCACCCTCCTTAGCGGGAGGCCCACCAGGGGGCACCGGGGAGCTGTTTTTT
CASSPSLAGGPPGGTGELFF
>.|TRBJ2-2|TRBV21-1|.
TGTGCCAGCATCCCCCGAGGTAAGACCGGGGAGCTGTTTTTT
CASIPRGKTGELFF
>.|TRBJ1-5|TRBV7-6|medium-sized
TGTGCCAGCAGCACAGGGTATTTGCAGCCCCAGCATTTT
CASSTGYLQPQHF
>.|TRBJ2-6|TRBV5-1|.
TGCGCCAGCAGCTTACAGTTTTCTGGGGCCAACGTCCTGACTTTC
CASSLQFSGANVLTF
>TRBD2|TRBJ2-3|TRBV25-1|.
TGTGCCAGCAGTCTAGCGGATAGCACAGATACGCAGTATTTT
CASSLADSTDTQYF
>TRBD2|TRBJ2-5|TRBV5-6|.
TGTGCCAGCAGCTTGTCTTGGGGGGGCCAAGAGACCCAGTACTTC
CASSLSWGGQETQYF
>TRBD1|TRBJ1-1|TRBV11-1|once
TGTGCCAGCAGCTTAGTCAGGGGGCTGAACACTGAAGCTTTCTTT
CASSLVRGLNTEAFF
>.|TRBJ2-3|TRBV5-6|.
TGTGCCAGCAGCTTGTTTGACCCCACAGATACGCAGTATTTT
CASSLFDPTDTQYF
>TRBD1|TRBJ1-5|TRBV19|.
TGTGCCAGTAGTTCAACCGGGACAGTGGTTAATCAGCCCCAGCATTTT
CASSSTGTVVNQPQHF
>.|TRBJ2-7|TRBV5-1|.
TGCGCCAGCAGCCTCGACAGCTTCCCCTACGAGCAGTACTTC
CASSLDSFPYEQYF
>.|TRBJ2-1|TRBV5-6|few
TGTGCCAGCAGCTTGGGCAGGGCCTACAATGAGCAGTTCTTC
CASSLGRAYNEQFF
>TRBD2|TRBJ2-1|TRBV5-1|.
TGCGCCAGCAGACGGTACGGGGGACTAGCGGGGAACAATGAGCAGTTCTTC
CASRRYGGLAGNNEQFF
>.|TRBJ2-7|TRBV7-3|.
TGTGCCAGCAGCTTGTTCCCGAATAACTACGAGCAGTACTTC
CASSLFPNNYEQYF
>.|TRBJ1-3|TRBV18|.
TGTGCCAGCTCGCCACCTGGGACATCTGGAAACACCATATATTTT
CASSPPGTSGNTIYF
>TRBD1|TRBJ2-7|TRBV15|few
TGTGCCACCAGCAGGGACCGGGACAGGACCTACGAGCAGTACTTC
CATSRDRDRTYEQYF
>.|TRBJ1-2|TRBV15|.
TGTGCCACCAGCAGCTTGAGGGGCGATGGCTACACCTTC
CATSSLRGDGYTF